These 28 T cell receptor beta chains were sequenced from one sample in a study of long-term antiretroviral therapy in people with HIV. Sequencing relied on immunoSEQ assay v3.0, run at survey level. Method: immunoSEQ multiplex PCR; TCRdb's copy keeps in-frame clones and lacks some. The sample yields 25,000 to 35,000 clones, about 94% seen once. The sample in question was unsorted PBMCs, obtained around 7.4 years after starting antiretroviral therapy. These TCRs come from a man aged 50 or older with HIV.

The chain combines TRBV9 with TRBJ1-6; 7 positions match TRBD1. Germline CDR1 reads SGDLS; CDR2 reads YYNGEE. After removal of 3 bases from V and 8 bases from J, the junction contained 5 bases not matched to a gene. The CDR3 length is 14 residues. The CDR3 region is CASSATGLDSPLHF. The CDR3 nucleotides read TGTGCCAGCAGCGCGACAGGGTTAGATTCACCCCTCCACTTT.

This clone came up once. V and J are TRBV5-4 and TRBJ1-6, with D perhaps TRBD1 (5 bases). The germline V gene encodes CDR1 SGHNT and CDR2 YYREEE (reference sequence). This CDR3 is built from 15 residues. V was shortened by 1 base and J by 10 bases, with 15 bases between the two germline ends. The chain's CDR3 is CASSLTPGSNSPLHF. CDR3 DNA sequence: TGTGCCAGCAGCTTGACTCCAGGGTCAAACTCACCCCTCCACTTT.

The chain combines TRBV9 with TRBJ2-1; D may be TRBD2 (6 bases). This CDR3 has 15 residues. Per germline, CDR1 SGDLS and CDR2 YYNGEE. Trimming removed 0 bases from V and 3 bases from J, with 10 bases in between. The chain's CDR3 is CASSVGGALYNEQFF. CDR3 DNA sequence: TGTGCCAGCAGCGTAGGCGGGGCCCTCTACAATGAGCAGTTCTTC.

The V gene is TRBV9, the J gene TRBJ2-7, with D possibly TRBD1 on 6 matching bases. Germline lookup yields CDR1 SGDLS and CDR2 YYNGEE. The CDR3 consists of 14 residues. The V and J ends lost 4 bases and 1 base respectively, with 12 bases between them. The CDR3 DNA reads as TGTGCCAGCAGCTTATGGGACACATCCTACGAGCAGTACTTC. Amino acid sequence: CASSLWDTSYEQYF.

This rearrangement joins TRBV7-9 to TRBJ1-6, with TRBD1 matching 7 bases. CDR1 and CDR2 (germline): SEHNR, FQNEAQ (reference sequence). V was clipped by 3 bases and J by 7 bases; unmatched bases: 6. CDR3 size: 15 residues. This CDR3 is CASSLATGNNSPLHF. CDR3 DNA sequence: TGTGCCAGCAGCTTGGCGACAGGGAACAATTCACCCCTCCACTTT.

CDR3 amino acids: CASSRNSGANYGYTF. CDR3 nucleotide sequence: TGTGCCAGCAGCCGAAACTCGGGAGCTAACTATGGCTACACCTTC. The V gene is TRBV27, the J gene TRBJ1-2; D gene unclear. Germline assignment: CDR1 MNHEY and CDR2 SMNVEV (reference sequence). The CDR3 loop spans 15 amino acids. V dropped 6 bases and J dropped 0 bases, with 14 bases sitting between them.

This sequence joins TRBV5-1 and TRBJ2-3; D is perhaps TRBD1 or TRBD2 (6 bases each). Germline V gives CDR1 SGHRS, CDR2 YFSETQ. The length of the CDR3 is 16 residues. Trimming removed 0 bases from V and 4 bases from J, with 15 bases in between. CDR3 DNA sequence: TGCGCCAGCAGCTTGGAATTGGGGGGCGGAGCAGATACGCAGTATTTT. It is translated as CASSLELGGGADTQYF.

Details on this clone: Distinct nucleotide sequences in the sample also encode this CDR3. The rearrangement links TRBV6-5 to TRBJ1-2, with D maybe TRBD1 (5 bases). This CDR3 comprises 16 residues. Trimming removed 0 bases at V and 5 bases at J, with 16 bases between. Germline V gene lookup returns CDR1 MNHEY and CDR2 SVGAGI. The CDR3: CASSYSSIGGGYGYTF. DNA for the CDR3: TGTGCCAGCAGTTACTCGAGTATTGGTGGGGGATATGGCTACACCTTC.

The J gene is TRBJ2-2, the V gene TRBV5-1; 7 nucleotides agree with TRBD2. Germline lookup yields CDR1 SGHRS and CDR2 YFSETQ. Unmatched junction bases numbered 12, after V lost 5 bases and J lost 8 bases. CDR3 size: 15 residues. CDR3 amino acids: CASRVATSSSGELFF. In DNA, the CDR3 is TGCGCCAGCAGGGTGGCGACTAGCAGTTCAGGGGAGCTGTTTTTT.

This rearrangement joins TRBV6-5 to TRBJ1-6; D may be TRBD1 (5 bases). Germline assignment: CDR1 MNHEY and CDR2 SVGAGI. Trimming cost V 4 bases and J 5 bases, with 12 bases left between them. The CDR3 totals 15 residues. The CDR3 DNA follows: TGTGCCAGCAGTTGGGGACGACTGAATAATTCACCCCTCCACTTT. It is translated as CASSWGRLNNSPLHF.

The rearrangement joins TRBV5-1 to TRBJ1-4, with D maybe TRBD1 (5 bases). V lost 0 bases, J lost 7 bases, and 13 bases lay in between. This CDR3 comprises 15 residues. Per the germline V gene, CDR1 is SGHRS and CDR2 is YFSETQ. The CDR3 region has the DNA TGCGCCAGCAGCTTGGAGGGGCTCGGAGGTGAAAAACTGTTTTTT. This gives the protein CASSLEGLGGEKLFF.

The genes are TRBV6-6 and TRBJ1-2; 10 nucleotides agree with TRBD1. The junction had 3 bases not matched to a gene; V was cut back by 3 bases and J by 2 bases. CDR1 and CDR2 from the germline V gene are MNHNY and SVGAGI (reference sequence). The length of the CDR3 is 15 residues. CDR3 sequence (DNA): TGTGCCAGCAGTTATTCGGGACAGGGGAACTATGGCTACACCTTC. Translation: CASSYSGQGNYGYTF.

This clone showed up just once. CDR3 loop: CASSGLSGGAANEQFF. The CDR3 DNA follows: TGTGCCAGCAGCGGACTTAGCGGGGGGGCCGCCAATGAGCAGTTCTTC. The chain links TRBV9 to TRBJ2-1, with 11 bases identical to TRBD2. V shed 3 bases, J shed 6 bases, and the junction held 8 bases outside the gene matches. Germline V CDR1 and CDR2: SGDLS, YYNGEE. This CDR3 is built from 16 residues.

This clone ranks as large (0.1 to 1%). The chain employs TRBV19 and TRBJ1-1; tentative D call: TRBD1 (5 bases). The germline V gene has CDR1 LNHDA and CDR2 SQIVND (reference sequence). The CDR3 consists of 13 residues. The V end lost 6 bases, the J end lost 1 base, and 9 bases lay between the germline ends. The CDR3 loop is CASRLTGNTEAFF. The CDR3 bases are TGTGCCAGTAGACTAACAGGGAACACTGAAGCTTTCTTT.

The chain recombines TRBV15 with TRBJ2-7; TRBD1 matches 7 bases. Germline trimming cut 8 bases from V and 3 bases from J; bases unmatched to any gene: 10. Germline loops: CDR1 LNHNV, CDR2 YYDKDF (reference sequence). The length of the CDR3 is 14 residues. DNA of the CDR3: TGTGCCACCTTACATGGACAGGTGGTCTACGAGCAGTACTTC. Translating gives CATLHGQVVYEQYF.

The genes are TRBV5-6 and TRBJ1-2; 7 positions match TRBD1. The CDR3 consists of 15 residues. After removal of 3 bases from V and 8 bases from J, the junction contained 13 bases not matched to a gene. CDR1 is SGHDT and CDR2 is YYEEEE in the germline V gene. The CDR3 bases are TGTGCCAGCAGCTCCGACAGGGTCGGGCTAACAGGCTACACCTTC. Protein: CASSSDRVGLTGYTF.

The chain employs TRBV29-1 and TRBJ1-1; TRBD1 matches 9 bases. V lost 6 bases to trimming and J lost 3 bases; unmatched junction nucleotides: 5. This CDR3 has 13 amino acids. Germline V gene lookup returns CDR1 SQVTM and CDR2 ANQGSEA. CDR3 nucleotides: TGCAGCGTGTTGACAGGGGGGGACACTGAAGCTTTCTTT. As protein: CSVLTGGDTEAFF.

The rearrangement uses TRBV5-1 and TRBJ2-2, with D possibly TRBD1 on 6 matching bases. The germline V and J ends were trimmed by 0 bases and 4 bases, with 10 bases remaining between them. The CDR3 covers 15 residues. Germline V gene lookup returns CDR1 SGHRS and CDR2 YFSETQ. In DNA, the CDR3 is TGCGCCAGCAGCTTGGGCAGGGGAAGCACCGGGGAGCTGTTTTTT. Amino acid sequence: CASSLGRGSTGELFF.

This clone was picked up one time. The chain carries TRBV14 and TRBJ2-7; possibly TRBD2 for D (6 bases). This CDR3 has 17 amino acids. From germline, CDR1 is SGHDN and CDR2 FVKESK. V dropped 4 bases and J dropped 2 bases, with 21 bases sitting between them. The CDR3 here is CASSPISVGRGTYEQYF. The CDR3 coding sequence is TGTGCCAGCAGCCCCATTAGCGTGGGGCGGGGTACCTACGAGCAGTACTTC. The variable domain in full, completed from reference TRBV14 and TRBJ2-7, reads EAGVTQFPSHSVIEKGQTVTLRCDPISGHDNLYWYRRVMGKEIKFLLHFVKESKQDESGMPNNRFLAERTGGTYSTLKVQPAELEDSGVYFCASSPISVGRGTYEQYFGPGTRLTVT.

The chain employs TRBV29-1 and TRBJ2-3; possible D gene TRBD2, 5 bases. Germline loops: CDR1 SQVTM, CDR2 ANQGSEA. There are 12 residues in the CDR3. V was trimmed by 0 bases and J by 8 bases, leaving 9 bases between them. CDR3 loop: CSVEDLASTQYF. The CDR3 bases are TGCAGCGTTGAAGATCTAGCTAGTACGCAGTATTTT.

V usage is TRBV5-1 and J usage is TRBJ2-7; no clear D gene. The V gene's germline CDR1 is SGHRS and CDR2 YFSETQ. CDR3 length: 16 amino acids. Trimming took 1 base from V and 0 from J, leaving 14 bases between them. The CDR3 DNA follows: TGCGCCAGCAGCTTGAGTGGTGAGAATAACTCCTACGAGCAGTACTTC. As protein: CASSLSGENNSYEQYF.

The count of this clone is one. The rearrangement joins TRBV5-1 to TRBJ2-7; no clear D gene. V was trimmed by 5 bases and J by 3 bases, leaving 18 bases between them. The CDR3 length is 15 residues. CDR1 and CDR2 (germline): SGHRS, YFSETQ. CDR3 in DNA: TGCGCCAGCAGGGCCGATCTGGGTTCTAGCTACGAGCAGTACTTC. This sequence encodes CASRADLGSSYEQYF.

The chain uses TRBV28 and TRBJ1-6, with no clear D. CDR3 length: 15 amino acids. CDR1 is MDHEN and CDR2 is SYDVKM in the germline V gene. With 3 bases removed from V and 7 bases from J, the gap between germline ends came to 13 bases. The CDR3 region is CASSFARTVNSPLHF. The CDR3 nucleotides read TGTGCCAGCAGTTTCGCCAGGACGGTAAATTCACCCCTCCACTTT.

In DNA form, the CDR3 reads TGTGCCAGCAGTTTATGGGGAGATCAGCCCCAGCATTTT. Its protein is CASSLWGDQPQHF. The chain recombines TRBV28 with TRBJ1-5; D uncertain. Germline V gives CDR1 MDHEN, CDR2 SYDVKM. V was clipped by 0 bases and J by 5 bases, with 5 bases between them. The CDR3 length is 13 residues.

This chain uses TRBV30 with TRBJ2-5, with 7 bases identical to TRBD1. J gave up 0 bases and V 1 base, and 2 bases lay outside the gene matches. CDR3 length: 14 residues. Germline values: CDR1 GTSNPN, CDR2 SVGIG (reference sequence). The CDR3 DNA follows: TGTGCCTGGAGTGGGGGGACAGACCAAGAGACCCAGTACTTC. Its protein is CAWSGGTDQETQYF. Using reference TRBV30 and TRBJ2-5 for the parts outside the CDR3, the full variable domain is SQTIHQWPATLVQPVGSPLSLECTVEGTSNPNLYWYRQAAGRGLQLLFYSVGIGQISSEVPQNLSASRPQDRQFILSSKKLLLSDSGFYLCAWSGGTDQETQYFGPGTRLLVL.

About this clone itself: One junction end does not reproduce the germline sequence, and a read error may be involved. The chain uses TRBV15 and TRBJ2-3; D unclear. There are 14 residues in the CDR3. The germline V gene has CDR1 LNHNV and CDR2 YYDKDF (reference sequence). The CDR3, as DNA: TGTGCCACCAGCGGAGAAGCTAGCACAGATACGCAGTATTTT. It yields the protein CATSGEASTDTQYF.

This chain joins TRBV6-1 and TRBJ2-3; 10 bases line up with TRBD1. The V segment lost 7 bases and the J segment 7 bases; nucleotides outside the gene matches: 5. The CDR3 is made up of 13 amino acids. CDR1 and CDR2 (germline): MNHNS, SASEGT. The CDR3: CASTGQGGNTQYF. As DNA, the CDR3 is TGTGCCAGCACTGGACAGGGGGGAAATACGCAGTATTTT.

The count of this clone is one. This rearrangement joins TRBV5-1 to TRBJ2-2; TRBD1 might be the D (5 bases). This CDR3 is 14 amino acids long. V was clipped by 1 base and J by 2 bases, with 6 bases between them. CDR1 SGHRS and CDR2 YFSETQ come from the germline V gene. CDR3 in DNA: TGCGCCAGCAGCTTGAGGACAAACACCGGGGAGCTGTTTTTT. Translation: CASSLRTNTGELFF.